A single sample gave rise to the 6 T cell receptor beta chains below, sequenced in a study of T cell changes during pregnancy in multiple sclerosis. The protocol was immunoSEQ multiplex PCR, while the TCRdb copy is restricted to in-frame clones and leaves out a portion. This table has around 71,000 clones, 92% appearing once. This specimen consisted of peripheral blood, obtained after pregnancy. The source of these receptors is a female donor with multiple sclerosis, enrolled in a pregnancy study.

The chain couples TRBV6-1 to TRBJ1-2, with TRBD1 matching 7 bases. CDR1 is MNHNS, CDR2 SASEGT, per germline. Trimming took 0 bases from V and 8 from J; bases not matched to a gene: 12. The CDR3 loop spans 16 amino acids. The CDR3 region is CASSEAGGVQGRGYTF. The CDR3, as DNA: TGTGCCAGCAGTGAAGCGGGTGGCGTACAGGGGAGAGGCTACACCTTC.

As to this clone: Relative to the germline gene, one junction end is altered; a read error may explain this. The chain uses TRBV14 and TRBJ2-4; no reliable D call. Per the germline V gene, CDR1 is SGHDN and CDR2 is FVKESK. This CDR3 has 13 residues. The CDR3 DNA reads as TGTGCCAGCAGCCAAGATAGTGGCAGGTTTGTGCACTTC. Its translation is CASSQDSGRFVHF.

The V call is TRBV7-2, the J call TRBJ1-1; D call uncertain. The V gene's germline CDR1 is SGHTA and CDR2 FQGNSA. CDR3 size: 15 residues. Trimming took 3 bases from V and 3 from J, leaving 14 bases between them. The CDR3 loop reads CASSFFPPPDTEAFF. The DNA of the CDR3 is TGTGCCAGCAGCTTTTTCCCCCCGCCGGACACTGAAGCTTTCTTT.

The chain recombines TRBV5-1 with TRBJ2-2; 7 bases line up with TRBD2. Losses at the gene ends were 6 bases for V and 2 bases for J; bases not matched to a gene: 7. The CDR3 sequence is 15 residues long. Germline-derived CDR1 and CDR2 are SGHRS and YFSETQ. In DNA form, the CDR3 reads TGCGCCAGCAAAATTATAGCGGGTAACACCGGGGAGCTGTTTTTT. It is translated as CASKIIAGNTGELFF.

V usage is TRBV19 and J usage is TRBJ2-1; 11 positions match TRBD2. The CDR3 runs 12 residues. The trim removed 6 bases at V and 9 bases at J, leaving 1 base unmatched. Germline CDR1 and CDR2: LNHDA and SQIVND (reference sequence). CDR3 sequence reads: CASRTSGSEQFF. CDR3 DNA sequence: TGTGCCAGTAGAACTAGCGGGAGTGAGCAGTTCTTC.

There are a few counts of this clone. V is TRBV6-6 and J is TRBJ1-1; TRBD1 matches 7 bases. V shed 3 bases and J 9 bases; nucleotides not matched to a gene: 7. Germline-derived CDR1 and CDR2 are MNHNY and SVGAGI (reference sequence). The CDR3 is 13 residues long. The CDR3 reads CASSYQGGEQAFF. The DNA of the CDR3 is TGTGCCAGCAGTTATCAGGGGGGCGAACAAGCTTTCTTT.